A single sample gave rise to the 20 T cell receptor beta chains below, sequenced in a study of T cell repertoires in cytomegalovirus infection. Each CDR3 protein is one row after TCRdb ran MiXCR on the reads. The data hold 900,000 to 950,000 distinct CDR3 sequences, with roughly 30% observed a single time. Which antigens these TCRs recognize remains unknown. Material: cultured CD8+ T cells from PBMCs, obtained from culture after CMV antigen stimulation. The receptors come from a human donor in good health (CMV status not recorded). Some clones in this sample may be carry-over from other donors' samples.

This chain joins TRBV13 and TRBJ2-4; D is undetermined. The CDR3 extends over 14 amino acids. The germline gives CDR1 PRHDT, CDR2 FYEKMQ (reference sequence). V shed 5 bases and J shed 3 bases, with 11 bases lying between them. CDR3 loop: CASSPRGGKNIQYF. The CDR3 DNA reads TGTGCCAGCAGCCCTCGAGGTGGCAAAAACATTCAGTACTTC.

Notes on this clonotype: One base away lies a much larger clone, so this may be a sequencing read error. The chain carries TRBV6-5 and TRBJ2-7; D call uncertain. Per germline, CDR1 MNHEY and CDR2 SVGAGI. The CDR3 length is 13 residues. Written as DNA, the CDR3 is TGTGCCAACAGTCACCGGGCCGGCGGCGAGCAGTACGTC. The encoded protein is CANSHRAGGEQYV.

The rearrangement joins TRBV6-1 to TRBJ1-4; maybe TRBD1 (6 bases). Germline V gene lookup returns CDR1 MNHNS and CDR2 SASEGT. This CDR3 spans 17 amino acids. Trimming left V 2 bases short and J 0 bases short, with 13 bases between. The chain's CDR3 is CASSEFYRVPTNEKLFF. The CDR3 region has the DNA TGTGCCAGCAGTGAATTCTACAGGGTCCCAACTAATGAAAAACTGTTTTTT.

V is TRBV27 and J is TRBJ2-3; D is unclear. CDR1 and CDR2 (germline): MNHEY, SMNVEV (reference sequence). There are 16 residues in the CDR3. V was trimmed by 4 bases and J by 0 bases, leaving 14 bases between them. The CDR3 reads CASSSSRDASTDTQYF. The CDR3 bases are TGTGCCAGCAGTTCATCTAGAGATGCTAGCACAGATACGCAGTATTTT.

This clonotype was counted a few times. The chain joins TRBV6-1 to TRBJ2-5; D not resolved. Germline CDR1 MNHNS, CDR2 SASEGT. The CDR3 spans 15 residues. V dropped 4 bases and J dropped 1 base, with 13 bases sitting between them. As DNA, the CDR3 is TGTGCCAGCAGTGGAGAGGAAGGACCCCAAGAGACCCAGTACTTC. Its protein product is CASSGEEGPQETQYF.

The gene calls are TRBV19 and TRBJ2-4; TRBD1 might be the D (6 bases). The V and J ends lost 2 bases and 12 bases respectively, with 17 bases between them. The germline V gene has CDR1 LNHDA and CDR2 SQIVND (reference sequence). This CDR3 spans 14 amino acids. CDR3 nucleotide sequence: TGTGCCAGTAGTATATGGCAGGGGTTCGCCCATCAGTACTTC. This sequence encodes CASSIWQGFAHQYF.

The rearrangement uses TRBV5-1 and TRBJ1-1; the match to TRBD1 covers 9 bases. CDR1 is SGHRS and CDR2 is YFSETQ in the germline V gene. The CDR3 runs 17 residues. After removal of 3 bases from V and 1 base from J, the junction contained 10 bases not matched to a gene. CDR3 coding DNA: TGCGCCAGCAGCTCCCGGGACAGGGCTACCGGGAACACTGAAGCTTTCTTT. This encodes CASSSRDRATGNTEAFF.

The chain links TRBV5-5 to TRBJ1-2, with D maybe TRBD1 (5 bases). The germline V gene encodes CDR1 SGHKS and CDR2 YYEKEE (reference sequence). V lost 6 bases to trimming and J lost 4 bases, with 16 bases between them. This CDR3 comprises 14 residues. This chain's CDR3 is CASTPSGAVYGYTF. The CDR3, as DNA: TGTGCCAGCACCCCCAGTGGGGCTGTCTATGGCTACACCTTC.

V is TRBV24-1 and J is TRBJ2-5, with 7 nucleotides matching TRBD1. Germline-derived CDR1 and CDR2 are KGHDR and SFDVKD. The CDR3 consists of 14 residues. Trimming at V came to 4 bases and at J to 5 bases, leaving 6 bases not matched to a gene. This CDR3 is CATSDRQGVETQYF. Written as DNA, the CDR3 is TGTGCCACCAGTGACAGACAGGGTGTGGAGACCCAGTACTTC.

A few counts support this clonotype. The chain joins TRBV7-9 to TRBJ2-2; 11 nucleotides align to TRBD1. The CDR3 consists of 16 residues. V lost 7 bases, J lost 0 bases, and 4 bases stayed unmatched. Germline V CDR1 and CDR2: SEHNR, FQNEAQ (reference sequence). The DNA of the CDR3 is TGTGCCAGCATCCGGACAGGGGGCTCGAACACCGGGGAGCTGTTTTTT. This encodes CASIRTGGSNTGELFF.

In its sample, this clonotype was seen a few times. This chain uses TRBV12-5 with TRBJ2-2; D may be TRBD2 (7 bases). Germline lookup yields CDR1 LGHNT and CDR2 FRNRAP. The CDR3 has 17 amino acids. Trimming took 4 bases from V and 4 from J, leaving 19 bases between them. The CDR3 DNA sequence: TGTGCTAGTGGTTCCCATCTGGGGGGGGCGACCACCGGGGAGCTGTTTTTT. Residues: CASGSHLGGATTGELFF.

This clonotype showed up just a few times. V usage is TRBV6-2 or TRBV6-3 and J usage is TRBJ1-5; tentative D call: TRBD1 (6 bases). V gave up 4 bases and J gave up 0 bases, with 10 bases separating them. The CDR3 contains 15 residues. In germline, CDR1 is MNHEY, CDR2 SVGEGT. This CDR3 reads CASSFDRTSNQPQHF. In DNA, the CDR3 is TGTGCCAGCAGTTTCGACAGGACTAGCAATCAGCCCCAGCATTTT.

This clonotype was detected a few times. The chain joins TRBV27 to TRBJ2-1; D perhaps matches TRBD2 (5 bases). CDR3 size: 12 residues. Trimming removed 5 bases at V and 9 bases at J, with 11 bases between. Germline values: CDR1 MNHEY, CDR2 SMNVEV (reference sequence). The CDR3 region has the DNA TGTGCCAGCAGTAACGGGATGGGTGAGCAGTTCTTC. This encodes CASSNGMGEQFF.

The V call is TRBV10-3, the J call TRBJ2-3, with 10 bases lining up with TRBD2. The CDR3 covers 15 residues. Germline CDR1 is ENHRY and CDR2 is SYGVKD. Trimming removed 4 bases from V and 2 bases from J; junction bases left unmatched: 3. The CDR3 protein is CAISVTSGVTDTQYF. Written as DNA, the CDR3 is TGTGCCATCAGTGTTACTAGCGGGGTCACAGATACGCAGTATTTT.

As for this clonotype: Just one base apart from a much larger clone, this may be a read error. CDR3 sequence (DNA): TGTGCCGGCAGCTTAGCTCCCCGGACTCCGTCCTACGAGCAGTACTTC. Its protein product is CAGSLAPRTPSYEQYF. The gene calls are TRBV7-2 and TRBJ2-7; D may be TRBD2 (5 bases). CDR1 is SGHTA and CDR2 is FQGNSA in the germline V gene. CDR3 size: 16 residues.

The V gene is TRBV3-1, the J gene TRBJ2-7; unclear D gene. Germline assignment: CDR1 LGHDT and CDR2 YNNKEL (reference sequence). The V end was cut by 6 bases, the J end by 2 bases, with 11 bases between. The CDR3 contains 13 residues. The CDR3 DNA reads as TGTGCCAGCAGGCCCAGCTACACCTACGAGCAGTACGTC. Its translation is CASRPSYTYEQYV.

This clonotype has only a few counts. The chain is built from TRBV27 and TRBJ2-1, with unresolved D. V was cut by 2 bases and J by 2 bases, with 10 bases left in between. This CDR3 comprises 15 residues. Germline-derived CDR1 and CDR2 are MNHEY and SMNVEV (reference sequence). CDR3 loop: CASSLEAMAYNEQFF. The CDR3 DNA follows: TGTGCCAGCAGTTTAGAAGCGATGGCCTACAATGAGCAGTTCTTC.

Concerning this clonotype: At one of its ends the junction is not consistent with the germline gene, which may arise from a read error. CDR3 sequence: CVSSPGSDGGTTGELFF. The CDR3 DNA is TGTGTCAGCAGCCCTGGGAGTGACGGGGGGACCACCGGGGAGCTGTTTTTT. This chain links TRBV7-9 with TRBJ2-2, with TRBD2 matching 7 bases. The CDR3 runs 17 residues. Germline V gene sequence: CDR1 SEHNR, CDR2 FQNEAQ (reference sequence).

The gene calls are TRBV15 and TRBJ1-1; D call uncertain. V was trimmed by 1 base and J by 10 bases, leaving 34 bases between them. The CDR3 has 20 residues. The V gene's germline CDR1 is LNHNV and CDR2 YYDKDF (reference sequence). The CDR3 protein is CATSRAYRSGEADDIGLAFF. The CDR3, as DNA: TGTGCCACCAGCAGAGCCTATAGGAGCGGGGAGGCCGACGATATTGGTTTAGCTTTCTTT.

This clonotype was seen a handful of times. This chain uses TRBV11-1 with TRBJ1-1; no clear D gene. V gave up 2 bases and J gave up 1 base, with 11 bases separating them. The CDR3 loop spans 15 amino acids. The germline V gene has CDR1 SGHAT and CDR2 FQDESV (reference sequence). The CDR3: CASSLLSARNTEAFF. As DNA, the CDR3 is TGTGCCAGCAGCTTACTGAGCGCCAGGAACACTGAAGCTTTCTTT.